Listed below are T cell receptor beta chains from one sample, sequenced in a study of a mutant IDH1 vaccine in newly diagnosed glioma. Measured with immunoSEQ multiplex PCR; TCRdb has only the in-frame clones, and not every one. The profile shows about 30,000 clones, 70% to 85% of them singletons. These receptors are not linked to any known antigen. This specimen was PBMCs, taken from a glioma patient whose treatment included an IDH1 peptide vaccine. Receptor source: a man aged 25-40 years with glioma. Both conserved end residues are part of each CDR3. D genes are given only for firm matches. The size entry is marked missing in some rows and otherwise reads once, few, many or a size class.

TRBJ2-2 TRBV18 . . TGTGCCAGCTCACTGGACTCCAATTCCGGGGAGCTGTTTTTT CASSLDSNSGELFF
TRBJ1-1 TRBV25-1 TRBD1 few TGTGCCAGCGGCGGACAGGGGAACACTGAAGCTTTCTTT CASGGQGNTEAFF
TRBJ2-7 TRBV29-1 . . TGCAGCGTTCGGGACTCAGCCGCCTACGAGCAGTACTTC CSVRDSAAYEQYF
TRBJ1-5 TRBV5-8 . . TGTGCCAGCAGCACGGACAGAAATCAGCCCCAGCATTTT CASSTDRNQPQHF
TRBJ1-3 TRBV10-2 . . TGCGCCAGCAGTGAGTCGGAGGGTGTTGGAAACACCATATATTTT CASSESEGVGNTIYF
TRBJ1-5 TRBV27 . . TGTGCCAGCAGTTTACGCAGCGGGACGTTCTCGGATCAGCCCCAGCATTTT CASSLRSGTFSDQPQHF
TRBJ2-2 TRBV5-1 . . TGCGCCAGCAGCAACGAGGCCAACACCGGGGAGCTGTTTTTT CASSNEANTGELFF
TRBJ2-7 TRBV11-3 TRBD2 . TGTGCCAGCAGCCCGGGACTAGCGGGGATCTACGAGCAGTACTTC CASSPGLAGIYEQYF
TRBJ2-1 TRBV29-1 . . TGCAGCGTTGGGGGTTCCTACAATGAGCAGTTCTTC CSVGGSYNEQFF
TRBJ2-7 TRBV7-2 TRBD1 . TGTGCCAGCAGCTTAGAGACAGGGTACGAGCAGTACTTC CASSLETGYEQYF
TRBJ2-1 TRBV6-6 TRBD2 . TGTGCCAGCAGTCGGCAGACTAGCGGCGCCATTAATGAGCAGTTCTTC CASSRQTSGAINEQFF
TRBJ2-1 TRBV6-4 TRBD2 . TGTGCCTCAGGGCTAGCGGAGAGCTCCTACAATGAGCAGTTCTTC CASGLAESSYNEQFF
TRBJ1-2 TRBV5-6 . . TGTGCCAGCAGCCCAAACAGGGTTCACTATGGCTACACCTTC CASSPNRVHYGYTF
TRBJ1-5 TRBV18 . few TGTGCCAGCTCACCCTGGGGTGAAAATCAGCCCCAGCATTTT CASSPWGENQPQHF
TRBJ1-4 TRBV30 TRBD1 . TGTGCCTGGAGTCGCCGGACAGGTTTGGGGGAAAAACTGTTTTTT CAWSRRTGLGEKLFF
TRBJ2-1 TRBV5-4 TRBD1 . TGTGCCAGCAGAAACCGGGACAGAGCAGCCAATGAGCAGTTCTTC CASRNRDRAANEQFF
TRBJ2-2 TRBV6-5 . . TGTGCCAGCAGTTACCGCCGGTCGGCGCACACCGGGGAGCTGTTTTTT CASSYRRSAHTGELFF
TRBJ1-3 TRBV13 . . TGTGCCAGCAGCTATAGCGTAGTAGGGGACGTAGTTCCTGGAAACACCATATATTTT CASSYSVVGDVVPGNTIYF
TRBJ1-2 TRBV7-2 TRBD1 . TGTGCCAGCAGCCTGGGACAGCCCCTCCTGGGCTACACCTTC CASSLGQPLLGYTF
TRBJ1-1 TRBV9 . few TGTGCCAGCAGCGTAGACCGCCAGGACCCCGAAGCTTTCTTT CASSVDRQDPEAFF
TRBJ1-2 TRBV5-1 . . TGCGCCAGCAGCTTGAGCCCTCAGGGGCCCTCTAACTATGGCTACACCTTC CASSLSPQGPSNYGYTF
TRBJ2-7 TRBV10-2 . once TGCGCCAGCAGTCAACGGGGATACGAGCAGTACTTC CASSQRGYEQYF
TRBJ1-1 TRBV20-1 . few TGCAGTGCTATGGGGCCGGGAGAAGCTTTCTTT CSAMGPGEAFF
TRBJ2-7 TRBV6-6 . few TGTGCCAGCAGCCCCAAGGTGGGGGGAACAGACGAGCAGTACTTC CASSPKVGGTDEQYF
TRBJ2-1 TRBV30 . . TGTGCCCGGAGCTGGGCGGTAGACAATGAGCAGTTCTTC CARSWAVDNEQFF
TRBJ2-6 TRBV7-9 TRBD1 . TGTGCCAGCAGCCCAGCGAAAGGGACAGGGGGAACCGGGGCCAACGTCCTGACTTTC CASSPAKGTGGTGANVLTF
TRBJ2-2 TRBV6-6 TRBD2 . TGTGCCAGCAGTTGGACTAGCGGGGGAGCCGGGGAGCTGTTTTTT CASSWTSGGAGELFF
TRBJ2-7 TRBV7-2 TRBD2 . TGTGCCAGCAGCTTTAGTGCCGGGACGGGGGGTTACGAGCAGTACTTC CASSFSAGTGGYEQYF
TRBJ1-2 TRBV6-1 . once TGTGCCAGCAGTGAAGGGGCTACGACCTATGGCTACACCTTC CASSEGATTYGYTF
TRBJ1-1 TRBV29-1 . . TGCAGCGTTTTCCGGACTACAGGGAACACTGAAGCTTTCTTT CSVFRTTGNTEAFF
TRBJ1-5 TRBV19 . . TGTGCCAGTAGCCTACCATCTTTTGAAACCCAACAGCCCCAGCATTTT CASSLPSFETQQPQHF
TRBJ1-5 TRBV7-2 . . TGTGCCAGCAGCTTATGGGGGACCAATCAGCCCCAGCATTTT CASSLWGTNQPQHF
TRBJ2-5 TRBV7-9 . once TGTGCCAGCGGATCCCAAGAGACCCAGTACTTC CASGSQETQYF
TRBJ2-1 TRBV7-8 TRBD2 . TGTGCCAGCAGCCCGTGGTCGGCGGGAGACTCCTACAATGAGCAGTTCTTC CASSPWSAGDSYNEQFF
TRBJ1-6 TRBV6-5 . . TGTGCCAGCAAGCTACCTCGGTCACCCCTCCACTTT CASKLPRSPLHF
TRBJ1-1 TRBV7-9 . . TGTGCCAGCAGCTTAGCAGGGCCCGTCACTGAAGCTTTCTTT CASSLAGPVTEAFF
TRBJ1-4 TRBV5-1 TRBD1 . TGCGCCAGCAGCTTGCCAGACAGGGCTAATGAAAAACTGTTTTTT CASSLPDRANEKLFF
TRBJ1-4 TRBV30 TRBD1 few TGTGCCTGCGGGACAGGGTCCGATTTTGGGGGAGTAATTCAAAAACTGTTTTTT CACGTGSDFGGVIQKLFF
TRBJ1-1 TRBV5-6 . . TGTGCCAGCAGCTTGGGCCCAGGGTTAACTGAAGCTTTCTTT CASSLGPGLTEAFF
TRBJ2-1 TRBV12-5 TRBD2 . TGTGCTAGTGGTTTGGTATTCGGGACTAGTCACAATGAGCAGTTCTTC CASGLVFGTSHNEQFF